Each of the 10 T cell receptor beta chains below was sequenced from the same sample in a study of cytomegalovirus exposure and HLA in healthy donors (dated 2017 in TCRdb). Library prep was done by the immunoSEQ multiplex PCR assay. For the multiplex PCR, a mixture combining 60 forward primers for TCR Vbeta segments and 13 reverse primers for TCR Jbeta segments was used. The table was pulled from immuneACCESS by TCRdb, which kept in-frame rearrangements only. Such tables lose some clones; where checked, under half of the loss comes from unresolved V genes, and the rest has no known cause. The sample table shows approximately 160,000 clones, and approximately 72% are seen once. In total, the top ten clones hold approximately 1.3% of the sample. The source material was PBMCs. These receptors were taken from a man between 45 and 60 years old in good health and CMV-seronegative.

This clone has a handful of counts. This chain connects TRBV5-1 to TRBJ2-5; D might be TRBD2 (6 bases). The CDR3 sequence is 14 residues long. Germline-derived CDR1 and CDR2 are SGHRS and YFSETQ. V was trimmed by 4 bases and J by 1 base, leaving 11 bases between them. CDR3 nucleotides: TGCGCCAGCAGCCGGGACTTATCCCAAGAGACCCAGTACTTC. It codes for CASSRDLSQETQYF.

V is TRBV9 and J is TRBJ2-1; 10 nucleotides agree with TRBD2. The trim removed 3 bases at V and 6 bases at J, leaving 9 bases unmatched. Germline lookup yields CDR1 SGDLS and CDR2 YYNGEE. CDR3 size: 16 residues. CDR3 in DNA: TGTGCCAGCAGCGATAGGGCGGCTAGCGGGGGCAATGAGCAGTTCTTC. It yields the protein CASSDRAASGGNEQFF.

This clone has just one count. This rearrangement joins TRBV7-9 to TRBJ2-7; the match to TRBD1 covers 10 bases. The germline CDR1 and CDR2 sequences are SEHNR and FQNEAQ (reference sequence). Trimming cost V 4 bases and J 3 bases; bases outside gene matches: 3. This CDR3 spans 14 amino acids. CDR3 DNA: TGTGCCAGCAGCTCCCGGACAGGGGGCTACGAGCAGTACTTC. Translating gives CASSSRTGGYEQYF. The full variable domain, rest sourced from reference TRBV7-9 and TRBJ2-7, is DTGVSQNPRHKITKRGQNVTFRCDPISEHNRLYWYRQTLGQGPEFLTYFQNEAQLEKSRLLSDRFSAERPKGSFSTLEIQRTEQGDSAMYLCASSSRTGGYEQYFGPGTRLTVT.

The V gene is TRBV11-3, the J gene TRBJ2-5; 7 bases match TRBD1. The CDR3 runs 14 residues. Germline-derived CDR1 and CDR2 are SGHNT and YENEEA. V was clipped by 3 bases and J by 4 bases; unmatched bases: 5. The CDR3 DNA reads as TGTGCCAGCAGCTTCAGGGGGTCATCAGAGACCCAGTACTTC. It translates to CASSFRGSSETQYF.

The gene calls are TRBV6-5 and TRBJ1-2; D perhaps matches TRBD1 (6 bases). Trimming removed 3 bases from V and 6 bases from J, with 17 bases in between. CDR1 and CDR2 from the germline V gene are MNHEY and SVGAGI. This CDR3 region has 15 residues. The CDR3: CASSYDRSVRDGYTF. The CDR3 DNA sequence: TGTGCCAGCAGTTATGACAGGTCTGTGAGGGATGGCTACACCTTC.

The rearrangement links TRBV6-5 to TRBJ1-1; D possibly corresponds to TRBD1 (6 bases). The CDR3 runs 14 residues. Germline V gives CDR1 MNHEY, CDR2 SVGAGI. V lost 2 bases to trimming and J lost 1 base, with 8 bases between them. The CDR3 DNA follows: TGTGCCAGCAGTTACCGGACAGAGAACACTGAAGCTTTCTTT. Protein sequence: CASSYRTENTEAFF.

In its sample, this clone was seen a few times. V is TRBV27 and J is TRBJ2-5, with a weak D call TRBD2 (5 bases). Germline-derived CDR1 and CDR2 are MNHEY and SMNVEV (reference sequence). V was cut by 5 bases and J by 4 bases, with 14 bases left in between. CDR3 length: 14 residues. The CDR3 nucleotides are TGTGCCAGCAGTCCCGAACTAGGCTTAGAGACCCAGTACTTC. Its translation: CASSPELGLETQYF.

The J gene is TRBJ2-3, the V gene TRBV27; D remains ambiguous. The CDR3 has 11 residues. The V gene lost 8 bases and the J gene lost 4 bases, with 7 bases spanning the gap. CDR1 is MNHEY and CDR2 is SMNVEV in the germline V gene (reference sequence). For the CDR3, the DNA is TGTGCCAGCGTAATCGCAGATACGCAGTATTTT. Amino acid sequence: CASVIADTQYF.

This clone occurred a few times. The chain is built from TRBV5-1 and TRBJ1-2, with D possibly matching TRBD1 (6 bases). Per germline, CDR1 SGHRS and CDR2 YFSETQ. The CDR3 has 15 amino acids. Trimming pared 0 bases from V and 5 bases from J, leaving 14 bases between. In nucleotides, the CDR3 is TGCGCCAGCAGCTTGGTGTCGGACAGTGGATATGGCTACACCTTC. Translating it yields CASSLVSDSGYGYTF.

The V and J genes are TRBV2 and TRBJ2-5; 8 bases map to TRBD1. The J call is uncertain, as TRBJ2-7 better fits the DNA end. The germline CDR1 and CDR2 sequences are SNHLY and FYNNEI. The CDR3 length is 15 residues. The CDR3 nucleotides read TGTGCCAGCAGGACTACAGGGGGAATAGCCTACGAGCAGTACTTC. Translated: CASRTTGGIAYEQYF.